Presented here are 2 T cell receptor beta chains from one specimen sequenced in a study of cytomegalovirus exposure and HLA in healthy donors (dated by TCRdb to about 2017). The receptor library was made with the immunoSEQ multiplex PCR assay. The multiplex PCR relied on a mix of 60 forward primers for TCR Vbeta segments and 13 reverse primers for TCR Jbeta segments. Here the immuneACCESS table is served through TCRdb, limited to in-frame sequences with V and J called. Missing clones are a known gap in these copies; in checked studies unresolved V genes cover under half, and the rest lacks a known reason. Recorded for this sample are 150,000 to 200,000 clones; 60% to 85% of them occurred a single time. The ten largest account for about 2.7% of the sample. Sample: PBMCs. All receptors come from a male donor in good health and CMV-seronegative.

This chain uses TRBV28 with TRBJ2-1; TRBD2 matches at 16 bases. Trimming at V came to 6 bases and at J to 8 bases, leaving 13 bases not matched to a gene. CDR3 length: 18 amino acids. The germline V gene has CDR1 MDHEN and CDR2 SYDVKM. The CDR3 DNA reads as TGTGCCAGCAGCCCTACGGGACTAGCGGGAGGGCCAGGCGATGAGCAGTTCTTC. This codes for CASSPTGLAGGPGDEQFF.

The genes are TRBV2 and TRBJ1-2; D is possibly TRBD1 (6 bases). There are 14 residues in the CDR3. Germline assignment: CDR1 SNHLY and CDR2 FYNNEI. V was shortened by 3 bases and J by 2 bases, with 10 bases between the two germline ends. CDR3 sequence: CASSDLGTNYGYTF. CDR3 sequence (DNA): TGTGCCAGCAGTGACTTGGGGACAAACTATGGCTACACCTTC.